These 9 T cell receptor beta chains came from one sample sequenced in a study of blood T cells in healthy people across ages. Sample-barcoded 5' priming and a J-beta primer mix drove a second PCR of about 7 to 11 cycles. TCRdb reprocessed the 5' RACE reads via MiXCR and lists one record per CDR3 protein. The data show about 640,000 distinct CDR3 sequences, 58% seen once. What was sequenced was blood. Every receptor here comes from a man aged 55-75 years in good health.

The chain recombines TRBV4-1 with TRBJ2-5, with a tentative D call TRBD2 (6 bases). The CDR3 is made up of 15 amino acids. Germline V CDR1 and CDR2: MGHRA, YSYEKL. V lost 1 base to trimming and J lost 1 base, with 10 bases between them. The CDR3 DNA is TGCGCCAGCAGCCAAGGGTGGACTACCCAAGAGACCCAGTACTTC. It translates to CASSQGWTTQETQYF.

V usage is TRBV12-3 or TRBV12-4 and J usage is TRBJ2-3; a weak D match, TRBD2 (6 bases). Between the trimmed V and J ends, which lost 5 bases and 2 bases, there was a span of 20 bases. There are 17 residues in the CDR3. The CDR3 protein is CASSAGPGTPSTDTQYF. The CDR3 DNA is TGTGCCAGCAGTGCGGGGCCAGGGACTCCCTCCACAGATACGCAGTATTTT.

The chain combines TRBV7-2 with TRBJ2-2; perhaps TRBD1 as D (5 bases). Germline CDR1 and CDR2: SGHTA and FQGNSA. V was shortened by 1 base and J by 6 bases, with 12 bases between the two germline ends. This CDR3 spans 15 amino acids. CDR3 DNA sequence: TGTGCCAGCAGCTTAGGGGGCCCCTCAGCCGGGGAGCTGTTTTTT. It yields the protein CASSLGGPSAGELFF. Full variable domain (missing parts from reference TRBV7-2 and TRBJ2-2): GAGVSQSPSNKVTEKGKDVELRCDPISGHTALYWYRQSLGQGLEFLIYFQGNSAPDKSGLPSDRFSAERTGGSVSTLTIQRTQQEDSAVYLCASSLGGPSAGELFFGEGSRLTVL.

This chain uses TRBV12-3 or TRBV12-4 with TRBJ1-2; 8 bases agree with TRBD1. This CDR3 spans 13 amino acids. V lost 4 bases, J lost 5 bases, and 3 bases stayed unmatched. CDR3 amino acids: CASSSDREYGYTF. The CDR3 bases are TGTGCCAGCAGTTCGGACAGGGAGTATGGCTACACCTTC.

V gene TRBV6-1 combines with J gene TRBJ2-3, with D possibly TRBD1 on 5 matching bases. The V end lost 2 bases, the J end lost 6 bases, and 6 bases lay between the germline ends. The CDR3 runs to 12 residues. CDR1 is MNHNS, CDR2 SASEGT, per germline. The CDR3 sequence is CASSEYRDTQYF. CDR3 bases: TGTGCCAGCAGTGAATACAGGGATACGCAGTATTTT.

J is TRBJ1-4 and V is TRBV6-1; D gene uncertain. CDR1 is MNHNS and CDR2 is SASEGT in the germline V gene. This CDR3 has 16 residues. V was trimmed by 8 bases and J by 0 bases, leaving 16 bases between them. For the CDR3, the DNA is TGTGCCAGCTCCCTTCAGCCCGTTGCAACTAATGAAAAACTGTTTTTT. Amino acids: CASSLQPVATNEKLFF.

The DNA of the CDR3 is TGTGCCAGCAGCCCGCAAGGGGGTGCGGGGAATGAGCAGTTCTTC. Protein sequence: CASSPQGGAGNEQFF. This rearrangement joins TRBV4-2 to TRBJ2-1; D may match TRBD1 or TRBD2 (6 bases each). The CDR3 loop spans 15 amino acids. The V gene lost 4 bases and the J gene lost 7 bases, with 17 bases spanning the gap. Germline CDR1 is LGHNA and CDR2 is YNFKEQ.

J is TRBJ2-5 and V is TRBV4-1; 9 nucleotides line up with TRBD2. V lost 0 bases and J lost 7; bases outside the gene matches: 12. Germline V gene sequence: CDR1 MGHRA, CDR2 YSYEKL. This CDR3 spans 17 amino acids. DNA for the CDR3: TGCGCCAGCAGCCAAGAGCCAGCGGGGGGTCCCGTGGGGACCCAGTACTTC. Protein product: CASSQEPAGGPVGTQYF.

This clonotype was found a few times. V usage is TRBV6-1 and J usage is TRBJ2-4; 11 bases fit TRBD1. The J call is in doubt because the DNA end fits TRBJ2-7 better. The germline V gene encodes CDR1 MNHNS and CDR2 SASEGT. CDR3 length: 16 residues. This chain's CDR3 is CASSEDSGTGGSEQYF. CDR3 DNA: TGTGCCAGCAGTGAAGATTCCGGGACAGGGGGGTCCGAGCAGTACTTC.